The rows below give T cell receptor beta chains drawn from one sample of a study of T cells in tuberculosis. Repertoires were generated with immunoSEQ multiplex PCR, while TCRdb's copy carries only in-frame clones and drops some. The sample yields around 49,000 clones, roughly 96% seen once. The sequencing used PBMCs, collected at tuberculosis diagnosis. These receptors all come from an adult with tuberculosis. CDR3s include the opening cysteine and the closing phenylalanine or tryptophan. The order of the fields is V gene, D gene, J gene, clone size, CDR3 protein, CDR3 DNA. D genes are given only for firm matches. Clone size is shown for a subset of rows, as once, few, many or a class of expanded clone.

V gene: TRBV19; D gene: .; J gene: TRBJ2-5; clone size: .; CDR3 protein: CASSRLERRGETQYF; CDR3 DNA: TGTGCCAGTAGTAGGCTCGAGCGTCGGGGAGAGACCCAGTACTTC
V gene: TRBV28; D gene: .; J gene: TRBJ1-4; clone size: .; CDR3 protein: CASTDRTNEKLFF; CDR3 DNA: TGTGCCAGCACCGACAGAACTAATGAAAAACTGTTTTTT
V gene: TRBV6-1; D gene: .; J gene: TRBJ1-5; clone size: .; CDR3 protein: CASSEVRTPSPQPQHF; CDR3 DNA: TGTGCCAGCAGTGAAGTCAGGACACCGTCTCCTCAGCCCCAGCATTTT
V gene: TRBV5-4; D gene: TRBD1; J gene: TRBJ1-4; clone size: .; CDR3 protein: CASSRGQANEKLFF; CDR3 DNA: TGTGCCAGCAGCCGGGGACAGGCTAATGAAAAACTGTTTTTT
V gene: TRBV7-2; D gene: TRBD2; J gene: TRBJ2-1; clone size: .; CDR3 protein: CASSLASTGGGYNEQFF; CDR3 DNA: TGTGCCAGCAGCTTAGCCTCGACGGGAGGTGGCTACAATGAGCAGTTCTTC
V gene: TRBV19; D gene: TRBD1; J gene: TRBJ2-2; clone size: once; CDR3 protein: CASSARDRTTGELFF; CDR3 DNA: TGTGCCAGTAGTGCCCGGGACAGAACCACCGGGGAGCTGTTTTTT
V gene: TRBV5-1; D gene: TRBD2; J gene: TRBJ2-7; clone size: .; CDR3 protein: CASSAGLAGEQYF; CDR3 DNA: TGCGCCAGCAGCGCGGGACTAGCCGGCGAGCAGTACTTC
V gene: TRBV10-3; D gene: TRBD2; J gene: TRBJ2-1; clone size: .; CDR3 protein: CAISGGEGQFF; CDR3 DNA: TGTGCCATCAGTGGCGGGGAGGGGCAGTTCTTC
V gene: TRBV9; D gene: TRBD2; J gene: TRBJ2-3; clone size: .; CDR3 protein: CASRGTAGGPADTQYF; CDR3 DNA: TGTGCCAGCAGGGGTACGGCGGGAGGGCCAGCGGATACGCAGTATTTT
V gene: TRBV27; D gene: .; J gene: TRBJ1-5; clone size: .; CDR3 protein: CASSLGAGASSNQPQHF; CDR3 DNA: TGTGCCAGCAGTTTAGGGGCAGGGGCTAGTTCCAATCAGCCCCAGCATTTT
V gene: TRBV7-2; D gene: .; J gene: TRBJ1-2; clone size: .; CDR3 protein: CASSLGPYSRGYTF; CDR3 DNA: TGTGCCAGCAGCTTGGGCCCCTACTCCCGTGGCTACACCTTC
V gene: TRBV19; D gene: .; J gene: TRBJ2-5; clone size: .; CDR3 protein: CASSTGWGETQYF; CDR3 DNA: TGTGCCAGTAGTACGGGGTGGGGTGAGACCCAGTACTTC
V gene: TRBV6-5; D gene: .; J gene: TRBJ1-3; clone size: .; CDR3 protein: CASSYKSSGNTIYF; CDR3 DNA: TGTGCCAGCAGTTATAAGAGCTCTGGAAACACCATATATTTT
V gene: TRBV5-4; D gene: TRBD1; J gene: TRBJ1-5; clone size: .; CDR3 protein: CASSFWTPTSRQGRNQPQHF; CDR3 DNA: TGTGCCAGCAGCTTTTGGACCCCAACGTCCCGACAGGGAAGGAATCAGCCCCAGCATTTT
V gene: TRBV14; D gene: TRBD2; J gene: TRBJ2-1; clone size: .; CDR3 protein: CASSQVTSLAGRWWEQFF; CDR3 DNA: TGTGCCAGCAGCCAAGTAACGAGTCTAGCGGGAAGGTGGTGGGAGCAGTTCTTC
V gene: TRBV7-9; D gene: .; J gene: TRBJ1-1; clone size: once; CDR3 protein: CALGLEAFF; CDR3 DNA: TGTGCCCTTGGACTTGAAGCTTTCTTT
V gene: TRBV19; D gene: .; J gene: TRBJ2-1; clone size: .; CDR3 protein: CASSPTESSYNEQFF; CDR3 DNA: TGTGCCAGTAGCCCGACAGAGTCTAGCTACAATGAGCAGTTCTTC
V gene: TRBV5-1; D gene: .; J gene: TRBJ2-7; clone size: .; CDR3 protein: CASSFGGSAHEQYF; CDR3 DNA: TGCGCCAGCAGCTTCGGAGGGAGCGCCCACGAGCAGTACTTC
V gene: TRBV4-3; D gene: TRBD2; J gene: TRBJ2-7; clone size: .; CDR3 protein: CASSQALAEAYEQYF; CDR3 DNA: TGCGCCAGCAGCCAAGCCCTAGCGGAAGCCTACGAGCAGTACTTC
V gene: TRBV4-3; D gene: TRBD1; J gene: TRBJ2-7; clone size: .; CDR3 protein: CASSQGTGGLYEQYF; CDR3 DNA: TGCGCCAGCAGCCAAGGGACAGGTGGTCTCTACGAGCAGTACTTC
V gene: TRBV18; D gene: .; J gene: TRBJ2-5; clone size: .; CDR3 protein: CASSPLKGIGRGETQYF; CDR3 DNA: TGTGCCAGCTCACCTCTAAAGGGAATAGGGAGAGGAGAGACCCAGTACTTC
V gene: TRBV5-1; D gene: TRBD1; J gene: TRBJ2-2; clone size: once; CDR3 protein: CASSVTGDVRTGELFF; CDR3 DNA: TGCGCCAGCAGCGTGACAGGGGACGTTAGAACCGGGGAGCTGTTTTTT
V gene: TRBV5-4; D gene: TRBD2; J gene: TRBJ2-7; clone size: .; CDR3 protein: CASSSLGGFSYEQYF; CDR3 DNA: TGTGCCAGCAGCTCCTTGGGGGGGTTCTCCTACGAGCAGTACTTC
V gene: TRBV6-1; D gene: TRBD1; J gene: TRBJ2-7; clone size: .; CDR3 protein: CASGGGTGTYEQYF; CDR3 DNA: TGTGCCAGCGGGGGCGGGACAGGCACCTACGAGCAGTACTTC
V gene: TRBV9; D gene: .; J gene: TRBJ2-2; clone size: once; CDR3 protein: CASSVVGTMAGELFF; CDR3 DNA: TGTGCCAGCAGCGTAGTGGGGACAATGGCCGGGGAGCTGTTTTTT
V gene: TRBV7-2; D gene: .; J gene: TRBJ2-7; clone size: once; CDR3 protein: CASSLTYTYEQYF; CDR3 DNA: TGTGCCAGCAGCTTAACATATACCTACGAGCAGTACTTC
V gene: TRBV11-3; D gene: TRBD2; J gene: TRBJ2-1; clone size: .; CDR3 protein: CASSVAGGPVNEQFF; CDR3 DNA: TGTGCCAGCAGCGTTGCGGGAGGGCCGGTTAATGAGCAGTTCTTC
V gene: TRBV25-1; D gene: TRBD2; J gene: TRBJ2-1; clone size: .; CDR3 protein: CASSDDSGRAYNEQFF; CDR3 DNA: TGTGCCAGCAGTGACGACAGCGGGAGGGCCTACAATGAGCAGTTCTTC
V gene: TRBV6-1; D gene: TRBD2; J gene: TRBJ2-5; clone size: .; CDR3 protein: CASSRLAGGLETQYF; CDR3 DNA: TGTGCCAGCTCCCGACTAGCGGGTGGGTTGGAGACCCAGTACTTC
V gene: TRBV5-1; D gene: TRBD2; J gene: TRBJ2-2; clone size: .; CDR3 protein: CASSKGLAGGPNTGELFF; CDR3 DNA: TGCGCCAGCAGCAAGGGACTAGCGGGAGGCCCGAACACCGGGGAGCTGTTTTTT
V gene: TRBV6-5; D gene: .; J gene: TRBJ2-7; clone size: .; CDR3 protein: CASSAGVTFGYEQYF; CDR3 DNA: TGTGCCAGTTCGGCCGGGGTAACATTCGGGTACGAGCAGTACTTC
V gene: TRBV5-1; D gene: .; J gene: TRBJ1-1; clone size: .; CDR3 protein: CASSTAIGGGWNTEAFF; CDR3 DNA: TGCGCCAGCAGCACGGCCATAGGAGGTGGTTGGAACACTGAAGCTTTCTTT
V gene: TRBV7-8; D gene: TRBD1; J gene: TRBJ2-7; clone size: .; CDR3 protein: CASSPWSFGRGQVSYEQYF; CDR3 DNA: TGTGCCAGCAGCCCTTGGAGTTTCGGCAGGGGGCAGGTCTCCTACGAGCAGTACTTC
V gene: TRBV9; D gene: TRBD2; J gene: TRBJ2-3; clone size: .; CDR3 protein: CASSLGGPSTDTQYF; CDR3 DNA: TGTGCCAGCAGCCTGGGAGGGCCGTCTACAGATACGCAGTATTTT
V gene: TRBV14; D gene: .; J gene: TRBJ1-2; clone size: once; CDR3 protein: CASSLDRTYGYTF; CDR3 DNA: TGTGCCAGCAGTCTCGACAGAACCTATGGCTACACCTTC
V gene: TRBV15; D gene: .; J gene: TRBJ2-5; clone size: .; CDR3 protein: CATSREGQGQETQYF; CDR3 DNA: TGTGCCACCAGCAGAGAGGGGCAGGGACAAGAGACCCAGTACTTC
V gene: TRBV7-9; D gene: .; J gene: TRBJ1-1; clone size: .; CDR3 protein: CASSSSFGDTEAFF; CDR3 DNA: TGTGCCAGCAGCTCCTCCTTCGGGGACACTGAAGCTTTCTTT
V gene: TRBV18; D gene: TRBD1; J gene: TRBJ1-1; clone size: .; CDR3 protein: CASSAFQGAITEAFF; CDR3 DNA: TGTGCCAGCTCAGCCTTTCAGGGGGCCATAACTGAAGCTTTCTTT
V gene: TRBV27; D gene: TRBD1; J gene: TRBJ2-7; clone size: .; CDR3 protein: CASSFRTGPYEQYF; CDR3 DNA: TGTGCCAGCAGTTTTAGGACAGGTCCCTACGAGCAGTACTTC
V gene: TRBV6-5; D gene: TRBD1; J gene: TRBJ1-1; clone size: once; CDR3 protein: CASQKRTGDTEASF; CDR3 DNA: TGTGCCAGTCAGAAACGGACAGGGGACACTGAAGCTTCCTTT
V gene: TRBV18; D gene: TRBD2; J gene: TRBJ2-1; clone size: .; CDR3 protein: CASSPAGGNNEQFF; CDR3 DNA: TGTGCCAGCTCACCGGCGGGGGGAAACAATGAGCAGTTCTTC
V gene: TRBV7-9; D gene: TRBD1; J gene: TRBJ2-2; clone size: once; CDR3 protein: CASSLTTGGTGELFF; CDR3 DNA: TGTGCCAGCAGCTTAACCACAGGGGGCACCGGGGAGCTGTTTTTT
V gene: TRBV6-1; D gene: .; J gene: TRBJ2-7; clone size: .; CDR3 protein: CASSEAMGTTYEQYF; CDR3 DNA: TGTGCCAGCAGTGAAGCAATGGGGACAACCTACGAGCAGTACTTC
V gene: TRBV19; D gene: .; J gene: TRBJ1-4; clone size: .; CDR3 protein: CATGEGVAGQEKLFF; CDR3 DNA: TGTGCCACGGGGGAGGGAGTGGCAGGGCAAGAAAAACTGTTTTTT
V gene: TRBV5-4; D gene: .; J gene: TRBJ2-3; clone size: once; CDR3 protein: CASSLERGSTDTQYF; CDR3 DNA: TGTGCCAGCAGCTTGGAAAGGGGGAGCACAGATACGCAGTATTTT
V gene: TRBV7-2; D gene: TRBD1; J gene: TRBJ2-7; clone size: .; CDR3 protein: CASSLLQGVSEQYF; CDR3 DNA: TGTGCCAGCAGCTTGCTACAGGGGGTGAGCGAGCAGTACTTC
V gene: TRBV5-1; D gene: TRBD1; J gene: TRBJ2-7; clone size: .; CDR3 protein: CASSGSGQGDYYEQYF; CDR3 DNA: TGCGCCAGCTCAGGGTCCGGACAGGGGGATTACTACGAGCAGTACTTC
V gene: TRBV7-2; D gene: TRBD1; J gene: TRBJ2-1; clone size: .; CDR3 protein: CASSHRQGPSYNEQFF; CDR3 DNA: TGTGCCAGCAGCCATCGACAGGGACCATCCTACAATGAGCAGTTCTTC
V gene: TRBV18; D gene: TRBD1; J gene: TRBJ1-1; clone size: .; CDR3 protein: CASSPSGGQGAGAFF; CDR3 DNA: TGTGCCAGCTCACCTTCGGGCGGACAGGGGGCAGGAGCTTTCTTT
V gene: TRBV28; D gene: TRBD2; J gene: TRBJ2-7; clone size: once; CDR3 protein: CASSLWTSGRASEQYF; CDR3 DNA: TGTGCCAGCAGTTTGTGGACTAGCGGGAGGGCCTCGGAGCAGTACTTC
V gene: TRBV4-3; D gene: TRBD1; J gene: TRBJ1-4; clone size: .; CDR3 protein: CASSPGTGGPSTNEKLFF; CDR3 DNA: TGCGCCAGCAGCCCCGGGACAGGGGGCCCCTCAACTAATGAAAAACTGTTTTTT
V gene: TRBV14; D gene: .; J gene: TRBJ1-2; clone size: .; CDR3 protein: CASSQEMGRGVNYGYTF; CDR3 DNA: TGTGCCAGCAGCCAAGAGATGGGCAGGGGAGTTAACTATGGCTACACCTTC
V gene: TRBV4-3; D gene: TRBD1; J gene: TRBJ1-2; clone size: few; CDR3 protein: CASSLIQGSSGYTF; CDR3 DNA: TGCGCCAGCAGCCTCATACAGGGGTCAAGTGGCTACACCTTC